Following are 29 T cell receptor beta chains from one sample sequenced in a study of blood T cell repertoires in COVID-19. Produced via immunoSEQ multiplex PCR; TCRdb's table is partial and in-frame only. The sample has around 450,000 clones, about 89% seen once; the top ten hold 4.3%. The sequenced material came from peripheral blood. These receptors were taken from a woman in her 30s with acute or convalescent COVID-19.

The chain employs TRBV24-1 and TRBJ1-2; possibly TRBD1 for D (5 bases). V was shortened by 10 bases and J by 1 base, with 12 bases between the two germline ends. The germline gives CDR1 KGHDR, CDR2 SFDVKD. The CDR3 covers 13 residues. CDR3 nucleotides: TGTGCCACTAGGGCGGGGGATAACTATGGCTACACCTTC. It codes for CATRAGDNYGYTF.

This chain connects TRBV7-2 to TRBJ2-3, with 9 positions matching TRBD2. After removal of 5 bases from V and 5 bases from J, the junction contained 14 bases not matched to a gene. This CDR3 has 17 residues. Germline V gives CDR1 SGHTA, CDR2 FQGNSA. CDR3 protein: CASSPYRWRGGKDTQYF. Written as DNA, the CDR3 is TGTGCCAGCAGCCCGTACAGGTGGCGGGGGGGCAAAGATACGCAGTATTTT.

The chain recombines TRBV2 with TRBJ1-3; TRBD1 might be the D (5 bases). The CDR3 has 15 residues. The germline V and J ends were trimmed by 0 bases and 4 bases, with 10 bases remaining between them. Germline CDR1 is SNHLY and CDR2 is FYNNEI. CDR3 nucleotides: TGTGCCAGCAGTGAAGCGGGACTCCCAGGAAACACCATATATTTT. It is translated as CASSEAGLPGNTIYF.

V is TRBV10-2 and J is TRBJ1-3; the match to TRBD1 covers 9 bases. Germline loops: CDR1 WSHSY, CDR2 SAAADI. This CDR3 has 12 residues. V lost 11 bases and J lost 2; bases outside the gene matches: 1. This CDR3 is CAGQGPGNTIYF. CDR3 DNA: TGCGCCGGACAGGGGCCTGGAAACACCATATATTTT.

The V and J genes are TRBV9 and TRBJ2-2; 7 nucleotides line up with TRBD1. With 4 bases clipped from V and 2 bases from J, the junction kept 5 bases outside the gene matches. Germline V gene lookup returns CDR1 SGDLS and CDR2 YYNGEE. The CDR3 spans 15 residues. The CDR3 here is CASSPRTGNTGELFF. The DNA of the CDR3 is TGTGCCAGCAGCCCCAGGACAGGTAACACCGGGGAGCTGTTTTTT. The whole variable domain, filled in from reference TRBV9 and TRBJ2-2, reads DSGVTQTPKHLITATGQRVTLRCSPRSGDLSVYWYQQSLDQGLQFLIQYYNGEERAKGNILERFSAQQFPDLHSELNLSSLELGDSALYFCASSPRTGNTGELFFGEGSRLTVL.

This clone has just one count. The chain couples TRBV3-1 (or the pseudogene TRBV3-2) to TRBJ2-5; 13 nucleotides line up with TRBD2. Per germline, CDR1 LGHDT and CDR2 YNNKEL (reference sequence). This CDR3 has 19 residues. Losses at the gene ends were 0 bases for V and 1 base for J; bases not matched to a gene: 8. The CDR3 DNA sequence: TGTGCCAGCAGCCAAGACGACGGACTAGCGGGGGTTGGCCAAGAGACCCAGTACTTC. Residues: CASSQDDGLAGVGQETQYF.

The chain employs TRBV27 and TRBJ1-1; perhaps TRBD1 as D (6 bases). The CDR3 length is 13 residues. Per germline, CDR1 MNHEY and CDR2 SMNVEV (reference sequence). Trimming cost V 5 bases and J 8 bases, with 15 bases left between them. CDR3 nucleotides: TGTGCCAGCAGTATAACAGGGCCCCGGGAAGCTTTCTTT. Amino acids: CASSITGPREAFF.

There are a few counts of this clone. This chain links TRBV27 with TRBJ2-1; the match to TRBD1 covers 7 bases. This CDR3 comprises 14 residues. CDR1 and CDR2 from the germline V gene are MNHEY and SMNVEV (reference sequence). V gave up 6 bases and J gave up 3 bases; unmatched junction bases: 5. CDR3 region: CASSTQGYYNEQFF. CDR3 coding DNA: TGTGCCAGCAGCACACAGGGGTACTACAATGAGCAGTTCTTC.

The chain is built from TRBV2 and TRBJ2-1, with TRBD2 identical over 13 bases. Trimming cost V 1 base and J 10 bases; bases outside gene matches: 1. Germline assignment: CDR1 SNHLY and CDR2 FYNNEI. The CDR3 has 14 amino acids. The CDR3 DNA follows: TGTGCCAGCAGTGAAGGACTAGCGGGGGGAGAGCAGTTCTTC. It translates to CASSEGLAGGEQFF.

The J gene is TRBJ1-5, the V gene TRBV12-3 or TRBV12-4, with a tentative D call TRBD1 (6 bases). Between the trimmed V and J ends, which lost 8 bases and 5 bases, there was a span of 13 bases. The CDR3 extends over 13 amino acids. CDR3 DNA: TGTGCCAGCGGAACAGCAGGGGATCAGCCCCAGCATTTT. It specifies CASGTAGDQPQHF.

The J gene is TRBJ2-3, the V gene TRBV2; 7 nucleotides agree with TRBD1. CDR3 length: 14 amino acids. The V segment lost 3 bases and the J segment 8 bases; nucleotides outside the gene matches: 8. Germline loops: CDR1 SNHLY, CDR2 FYNNEI. CDR3 in DNA: TGTGCCAGCAGTGATGGGACAGAGATCGTTACGCAGTATTTT. Translated, it gives CASSDGTEIVTQYF. The full variable domain, rest sourced from reference TRBV2 and TRBJ2-3, is EPEVTQTPSHQVTQMGQEVILRCVPISNHLYFYWYRQILGQKVEFLVSFYNNEISEKSEIFDDQFSVERPDGSNFTLKIRSTKLEDSAMYFCASSDGTEIVTQYFGPGTRLTVL.

CDR3 protein: CASSDPTARGTDTQYF. DNA for the CDR3: TGCGCCAGCAGTGACCCGACAGCTCGGGGCACAGATACGCAGTATTTT. The chain has TRBV10-1 and TRBJ2-3; D may be TRBD1 (5 bases). The CDR3 is 16 residues long. Germline V gene data show CDR1 as WNHNN and CDR2 as SYGVQD (reference sequence). Trimming took off 3 bases at V and 1 base at J, with 14 bases between the two ends.

The CDR3 DNA sequence: TGTGCCAGCAGACCTACAGCGGTTAATTCACCCCTCCACTTT. Amino acids: CASRPTAVNSPLHF. This sequence joins TRBV27 and TRBJ1-6, with no clear D. CDR3 length equals 14 residues. Germline V CDR1 and CDR2: MNHEY, SMNVEV (reference sequence). The V end was cut by 6 bases, the J end by 6 bases, with 12 bases between.

The CDR3 is CASKRGLAVNTGELFF. For the CDR3, the DNA is TGTGCCAGCAAAAGGGGACTAGCGGTGAACACCGGGGAGCTGTTTTTT. The chain combines TRBV11-1 with TRBJ2-2, with TRBD2 identical over 11 bases. Germline V lookup: CDR1 SGHAT, CDR2 FQDESV (reference sequence). V lost 7 bases and J lost 1; bases outside the gene matches: 5. The CDR3 totals 16 residues.

The chain joins TRBV7-9 to TRBJ2-2, with 7 positions matching TRBD1. The CDR3 spans 15 residues. Germline CDR1 SEHNR, CDR2 FQNEAQ (reference sequence). With 4 bases clipped from V and 5 bases from J, the junction kept 7 bases outside the gene matches. CDR3 in amino acids: CASSSRDRSTGELFF. The CDR3 DNA reads as TGTGCCAGCAGCTCCCGGGACAGAAGTACCGGGGAGCTGTTTTTT.

The chain has TRBV24-1 and TRBJ2-2; D uncertain. The germline V gene encodes CDR1 KGHDR and CDR2 SFDVKD. V lost 1 base to trimming and J lost 3 bases, with 8 bases between them. This CDR3 spans 15 amino acids. The CDR3 sequence is CATSDLRQDTGELFF. Written as DNA, the CDR3 is TGTGCCACCAGTGATTTAAGGCAGGACACCGGGGAGCTGTTTTTT.

V gene TRBV6-5 combines with J gene TRBJ1-1; TRBD1 might be the D (5 bases). Germline loops: CDR1 MNHEY, CDR2 SVGAGI. The V and J ends lost 8 bases and 1 base respectively, with 8 bases between them. This CDR3 has 12 residues. The CDR3 protein is CASWQGNTEAFF. For the CDR3, the DNA is TGTGCCAGCTGGCAGGGGAACACTGAAGCTTTCTTT.

The rearrangement links TRBV5-4 to TRBJ2-1; 8 positions match TRBD2. CDR3 length: 14 residues. Looked up from germline, CDR1 is SGHNT and CDR2 is YYREEE (reference sequence). V shed 2 bases and J 9 bases; nucleotides not matched to a gene: 7. The CDR3 DNA reads TGTGCCAGCAGCTTACCGGGGGGGAGAGGTGAGCAGTTCTTC. It codes for CASSLPGGRGEQFF.

J is TRBJ2-7 and V is TRBV7-9; 10 bases line up with TRBD1. Losses at the gene ends were 5 bases for V and 2 bases for J; bases not matched to a gene: 3. Germline CDR1 is SEHNR and CDR2 is FQNEAQ (reference sequence). The CDR3 has 14 amino acids. CDR3 coding DNA: TGTGCCAGCAGCCCTGGACAGGGGGCCTACGAGCAGTACTTC. This encodes CASSPGQGAYEQYF. The complete variable domain, with remaining parts taken from reference TRBV7-9 and TRBJ2-7, reads DTGVSQNPRHKITKRGQNVTFRCDPISEHNRLYWYRQTLGQGPEFLTYFQNEAQLEKSRLLSDRFSAERPKGSFSTLEIQRTEQGDSAMYLCASSPGQGAYEQYFGPGTRLTVT.

The table lists this clone with a few counts. This chain links TRBV4-1 with TRBJ2-7, with D tentatively TRBD1 (5 bases). In germline, CDR1 is MGHRA, CDR2 YSYEKL. This CDR3 is 11 amino acids long. V lost 1 base to trimming and J lost 7 bases, with 5 bases between them. The CDR3 DNA sequence: TGCGCCAGCAGCCAAGCAGGGGAGCAGTACTTC. Translated, it gives CASSQAGEQYF.

This clone has a single count. This chain connects TRBV18 to TRBJ2-5; a weak D match, TRBD2 (5 bases). CDR3 size: 15 residues. Trimming removed 3 bases from V and 4 bases from J, with 15 bases in between. Per the germline V gene, CDR1 is KGHSH and CDR2 is LQKENI. This chain's CDR3 is CASSPPGRAGETQYF. CDR3 sequence (DNA): TGTGCCAGCTCACCGCCGGGGAGAGCAGGAGAGACCCAGTACTTC.

The chain is built from TRBV7-2 and TRBJ2-7; the D is unclear. This CDR3 spans 15 amino acids. The ends were cut back, 0 bases at V and 9 bases at J, with 18 bases in the middle. The germline V gene encodes CDR1 SGHTA and CDR2 FQGNSA. The CDR3: CASSLASARFERQYF. The DNA of the CDR3 is TGTGCCAGCAGCTTAGCCTCGGCCAGGTTCGAAAGGCAGTACTTC.

This clone was counted only a few times. CDR3: CASSLTGVSPLHF. The CDR3 DNA is TGTGCCAGCAGCTTAACAGGGGTTTCACCCCTCCACTTT. This chain connects TRBV7-2 to TRBJ1-6; 7 bases line up with TRBD1. Germline-derived CDR1 and CDR2 are SGHTA and FQGNSA. The CDR3 contains 13 residues. Trimming at V came to 2 bases and at J to 9 bases, leaving 1 base not matched to a gene.

This clone has only one observation. This chain connects TRBV28 to TRBJ1-3, with D perhaps TRBD1 (6 bases). The CDR3 extends over 14 amino acids. Germline V gene data show CDR1 as MDHEN and CDR2 as SYDVKM. The V end lost 5 bases, the J end lost 5 bases, and 13 bases lay between the germline ends. The CDR3 region has the DNA TGTGCCAGCAGTAACCGGGACAAAAGAAACACCATATATTTT. This gives the protein CASSNRDKRNTIYF.

A few counts support this clone. The chain joins TRBV28 to TRBJ1-2; D ambiguous. The CDR3 loop spans 11 amino acids. From germline, CDR1 is MDHEN and CDR2 SYDVKM. V gave up 6 bases and J gave up 5 bases, with 7 bases separating them. The CDR3: CASRAPYGYTF. Here the CDR3 DNA reads TGTGCCAGCAGGGCCCCATATGGCTACACCTTC.

This clone has just a few counts. V usage is TRBV6-1 and J usage is TRBJ1-2; 7 bases map to TRBD1. Germline V gene sequence: CDR1 MNHNS, CDR2 SASEGT. J lost 2 bases, V lost 6 bases, and 9 bases had no gene match. The CDR3 runs 15 residues. The CDR3 coding sequence is TGTGCCAGCAGCGCGGCCAAGACAGGGAACTATGGCTACACCTTC. Protein product: CASSAAKTGNYGYTF.

This clone was detected once. This sequence joins TRBV5-4 and TRBJ2-5, with TRBD2 identical over 13 bases. CDR1 SGHNT and CDR2 YYREEE come from the germline V gene (reference sequence). Trimming at V came to 3 bases and at J to 5 bases, leaving 7 bases not matched to a gene. The CDR3 loop spans 16 amino acids. Here the CDR3 reads CASSSRTSGGQETQYF. The CDR3 bases are TGTGCCAGCAGCTCCCGGACTAGCGGGGGACAGGAGACCCAGTACTTC. Full variable domain (remainder filled in from reference TRBV5-4 and TRBJ2-5): ETGVTQSPTHLIKTRGQQVTLRCSSQSGHNTVSWYQQALGQGPQFIFQYYREEENGRGNFPPRFSGLQFPNYSSELNVNALELDDSALYLCASSSRTSGGQETQYFGPGTRLLVL.

The chain recombines TRBV7-6 with TRBJ2-3, with 7 bases fitting TRBD1. The CDR3 spans 15 residues. Germline-derived CDR1 and CDR2 are SGHVS and FNYEAQ. V was clipped by 5 bases and J by 2 bases; unmatched bases: 7. CDR3 residues: CASSETGVDTDTQYF. DNA of the CDR3: TGTGCCAGCAGCGAAACAGGGGTGGACACAGATACGCAGTATTTT.

This clone showed up just a few times. V and J are TRBV9 and TRBJ2-7, with 9 bases that match TRBD1. Germline V gene data show CDR1 as SGDLS and CDR2 as YYNGEE. CDR3 size: 14 residues. J was trimmed by 4 bases and V by 4 bases; bases with no gene match: 6. As DNA, the CDR3 is TGTGCCAGCAGCCCCGGGACAGGGCATTACGAGCAGTACTTC. Translation gives CASSPGTGHYEQYF.